These 30 T cell receptor beta chains share one sample of origin, sequenced in a study of human CD4 T cells and Enterobacteriaceae. Sorting took every CD4+ cell except CD45RA+CCR7+CD95- naive cells, reaching over 95% purity. Libraries were prepared by immunoSEQ multiplex PCR; TCRdb keeps only in-frame clonotypes and omits some of them. The table includes about 25,000 clones, 70% to 90% detected once. The sample consisted of memory CD4+ T cells from blood. The receptors were gathered from a human donor in good health.

The rearrangement joins TRBV15 to TRBJ1-2, with TRBD1 as a possible D gene (5 bases). Looked up from germline, CDR1 is LNHNV and CDR2 is YYDKDF (reference sequence). The CDR3 runs to 18 residues. V was trimmed by 1 base and J by 5 bases, leaving 23 bases between them. Written as DNA, the CDR3 is TGTGCCACCAGCAGAGTAGGGTCGGGACCGAGGGCTAGTTATGGCTACACCTTC. Protein sequence: CATSRVGSGPRASYGYTF.

The J gene is TRBJ1-1, the V gene TRBV6-5; 10 nucleotides match TRBD1. The trim removed 8 bases at V and 8 bases at J, leaving 14 bases unmatched. The CDR3 loop spans 15 amino acids. CDR1 is MNHEY and CDR2 is SVGAGI in the germline V gene. The CDR3, as DNA: TGTGCCAGCCACCAAGGGGGGACAGGGGCCGTCGAAGCTTTCTTT. Amino acid sequence: CASHQGGTGAVEAFF.

The sample holds a few counts of this clone. The V call is TRBV29-1, the J call TRBJ2-5; 11 bases fit TRBD1. V was clipped by 6 bases and J by 5 bases; unmatched bases: 8. Germline CDR1 and CDR2: SQVTM and ANQGSEA. The CDR3 runs 14 residues. CDR3 sequence: CSVRSGTGGETQYF. CDR3 bases: TGCAGCGTGAGGTCCGGGACAGGGGGGGAGACCCAGTACTTC.

The rearrangement uses TRBV7-6 and TRBJ2-3; possibly TRBD2 for D (6 bases). The CDR3 sequence is 17 residues long. The V and J ends lost 0 bases and 2 bases respectively, with 15 bases between them. Germline V gene data show CDR1 as SGHVS and CDR2 as FNYEAQ. CDR3 in amino acids: CASSLALGLGYTDTQYF. CDR3 DNA sequence: TGTGCCAGCAGCTTAGCTTTGGGACTCGGCTACACAGATACGCAGTATTTT.

The genes are TRBV18 and TRBJ1-4, with 9 bases matching TRBD1. After removal of 3 bases from V and 7 bases from J, the junction contained 6 bases not matched to a gene. This CDR3 spans 15 amino acids. The germline CDR1 and CDR2 sequences are KGHSH and LQKENI. The CDR3 region has the DNA TGTGCCAGCTCACCGACGAACAGGGGGCGTGAAAAACTGTTTTTT. This sequence encodes CASSPTNRGREKLFF.

The V call is TRBV19, the J call TRBJ2-7, with a weak D call TRBD2 (5 bases). The CDR3 length is 14 residues. V gave up 6 bases and J gave up 6 bases, with 18 bases separating them. Germline values: CDR1 LNHDA, CDR2 SQIVND (reference sequence). The CDR3 protein is CASRQDGLLGEQYF. DNA of the CDR3: TGTGCCAGTAGGCAGGACGGACTTTTGGGCGAGCAGTACTTC.

This chain joins TRBV29-1 and TRBJ1-2; 9 bases agree with TRBD1. The CDR3 is 12 amino acids. The germline gives CDR1 SQVTM, CDR2 ANQGSEA. With V trimmed by 6 bases and J by 6 bases, 5 bases remained unmatched. CDR3 sequence: CSVSGTGNGYTF. The CDR3 DNA reads as TGCAGCGTGTCCGGGACAGGGAATGGCTACACCTTC.

This clone turned up a few times. V is TRBV25-1 and J is TRBJ1-4, with 11 bases that match TRBD1. CDR1 MGHDK and CDR2 SYGVNS come from the germline V gene. The CDR3 is made up of 16 amino acids. V lost 4 bases, J lost 7 bases, and 8 bases stayed unmatched. The CDR3 loop reads CASSGGQGVGGEKLFF. In DNA form, the CDR3 reads TGTGCCAGCAGTGGGGGACAGGGGGTCGGGGGTGAAAAACTGTTTTTT.

V gene TRBV11-2 combines with J gene TRBJ2-1; D may be TRBD2 (6 bases). Germline CDR1 SGHAT, CDR2 FQNNGV. CDR3 size: 19 residues. The V end lost 1 base, the J end lost 7 bases, and 26 bases lay between the germline ends. The CDR3 DNA sequence: TGTGCCAGCAGCTTAGCGATCGTTCCGCAGGAGACTAGGCGGAATGAGCAGTTCTTC. Its translation: CASSLAIVPQETRRNEQFF. Full variable domain (outside the CDR3, taken from reference TRBV11-2 and TRBJ2-1): EAGVAQSPRYKIIEKRQSVAFWCNPISGHATLYWYQQILGQGPKLLIQFQNNGVVDDSQLPKDRFSAERLKGVDSTLKIQPAKLEDSAVYLCASSLAIVPQETRRNEQFFGPGTRLTVL.

This chain joins TRBV5-5 and TRBJ2-3; D uncertain. This CDR3 region has 14 residues. Germline V gives CDR1 SGHKS, CDR2 YYEKEE (reference sequence). V lost 4 bases to trimming and J lost 2 bases, with 11 bases between them. The CDR3 coding sequence is TGTGCCAGCAGCGGATTTTTCAACACAGATACGCAGTATTTT. Its protein product is CASSGFFNTDTQYF.

The chain links TRBV6-6 to TRBJ2-7; D gene ambiguous. With 4 bases removed from V and 3 bases from J, the gap between germline ends came to 7 bases. The V gene's germline CDR1 is MNHNY and CDR2 SVGAGI (reference sequence). This CDR3 spans 12 amino acids. The DNA of the CDR3 is TGTGCCAGCAGTTTCTCAGACTACGAGCAGTACTTC. Protein product: CASSFSDYEQYF.

This chain's CDR3 is CASSLGQGAYGYTF. In DNA, the CDR3 is TGTGCCAGCAGCTTAGGACAGGGGGCCTATGGCTACACCTTC. The chain uses TRBV7-2 and TRBJ1-2; 10 bases agree with TRBD1. This CDR3 has 14 amino acids. The J segment lost 4 bases and the V segment lost 1 base, leaving 0 bases of the junction unmatched. Germline assignment: CDR1 SGHTA and CDR2 FQGNSA.

As DNA, the CDR3 is TGCGCCAGCAGCACCGGGACAACGTATGGCTACACCTTC. It codes for CASSTGTTYGYTF. This chain links TRBV5-1 with TRBJ1-2; TRBD1 might be the D (6 bases). The CDR3 length is 13 residues. Germline CDR1 is SGHRS and CDR2 is YFSETQ. V gave up 4 bases and J gave up 5 bases, with 12 bases separating them.

This clone was detected once. CDR3 sequence (DNA): TGTGCCAGCAGCTTAACCCAAAGCTCTGCAACTAATGAAAAACTGTTTTTT. Encoded protein: CASSLTQSSATNEKLFF. The chain joins TRBV7-9 to TRBJ1-4; D gene uncertain. The V and J ends lost 2 bases and 0 bases respectively, with 13 bases between them. The CDR3 length is 17 residues. From germline, CDR1 is SEHNR and CDR2 FQNEAQ (reference sequence).

The CDR3 coding sequence is TGTGCCAGCAGCGCACAGGGGAACACTGAAGCTTTCTTT. As protein: CASSAQGNTEAFF. The chain couples TRBV9 to TRBJ1-1; D may be TRBD1 (6 bases). CDR1 SGDLS and CDR2 YYNGEE come from the germline V gene. V lost 3 bases and J 1 base, leaving 7 bases between the germline ends. The CDR3 runs to 13 residues.

This rearrangement joins TRBV6-7 to TRBJ2-4; D unresolved. TRBV6-7 is labeled an ORF, and its function is uncertain. The V end was cut by 11 bases, the J end by 0 bases, with 17 bases between. The CDR3 is made up of 15 amino acids. The CDR3 DNA follows: TGTGCCCCACCCCTCCAGAAAGTAGCCAAAAACATTCAGTACTTC. It translates to CAPPLQKVAKNIQYF.

This chain links TRBV19 with TRBJ2-7; D ambiguous. CDR3 length equals 12 residues. Looked up from germline, CDR1 is LNHDA and CDR2 is SQIVND (reference sequence). The V end was cut by 3 bases, the J end by 6 bases, with 9 bases between. The CDR3 DNA sequence: TGTGCCAGTAGTATCCTGGCTTGCGAGCAGTACTTC. Translating it yields CASSILACEQYF.

The J gene is TRBJ1-1, the V gene TRBV29-1, with 7 bases lining up with TRBD1. CDR1 and CDR2 from the germline V gene are SQVTM and ANQGSEA. The CDR3 is 13 residues long. Trimming took 4 bases from V and 5 from J; bases not matched to a gene: 7. The CDR3 DNA sequence: TGCAGCGTTGTACAGGGGCGCGTGACTGAAGCTTTCTTT. Translated: CSVVQGRVTEAFF.

Only a few counts were recorded for this clone. The chain carries TRBV5-1 and TRBJ2-7; TRBD2 might be the D (6 bases). This CDR3 is built from 15 residues. The V end was cut by 4 bases, the J end by 3 bases, with 17 bases between. Per germline, CDR1 SGHRS and CDR2 YFSETQ. CDR3 amino acids: CASSPEGRYGYEQYF. The CDR3, as DNA: TGCGCCAGCAGCCCGGAGGGTAGGTATGGCTACGAGCAGTACTTC. Together with reference TRBV5-1 and TRBJ2-7, the CDR3 gives the full variable domain: KAGVTQTPRYLIKTRGQQVTLSCSPISGHRSVSWYQQTPGQGLQFLFEYFSETQRNKGNFPGRFSGRQFSNSRSEMNVSTLELGDSALYLCASSPEGRYGYEQYFGPGTRLTVT.

J is TRBJ2-5 and V is TRBV10-2; D may be TRBD2 (6 bases). The CDR3 length is 11 residues. The germline V and J ends were trimmed by 10 bases and 4 bases, with 10 bases remaining between them. Germline V gene sequence: CDR1 WSHSY, CDR2 SAAADI. CDR3 bases: TGCGCCACCTTCGGGGGAGAGACCCAGTACTTC. This sequence encodes CATFGGETQYF.

The chain combines TRBV5-4 with TRBJ2-2; 7 bases map to TRBD1. Germline CDR1 SGHNT, CDR2 YYREEE (reference sequence). Losses at the gene ends were 4 bases for V and 15 bases for J; bases not matched to a gene: 9. This CDR3 is built from 12 residues. The CDR3 here is CASSPGQGGVFF. CDR3 bases: TGTGCCAGCAGCCCGGGACAAGGGGGCGTGTTTTTT.

The chain uses TRBV18 and TRBJ1-4; D uncertain. This CDR3 contains 16 residues. Germline lookup yields CDR1 KGHSH and CDR2 LQKENI. The V end lost 3 bases, the J end lost 0 bases, and 11 bases lay between the germline ends. CDR3 sequence (DNA): TGTGCCAGCTCACCGGGCGAGGGAGCAACTAATGAAAAACTGTTTTTT. This translates into CASSPGEGATNEKLFF.

The V and J genes are TRBV11-2 and TRBJ1-3, with D maybe TRBD1 (6 bases). V gave up 5 bases and J gave up 0 bases, with 23 bases separating them. This CDR3 contains 19 residues. Per germline, CDR1 SGHAT and CDR2 FQNNGV. The CDR3 nucleotides are TGTGCCAGCAGCCCCCGGGGGCTTGGCGTAAGGAGCTCTGGAAACACCATATATTTT. The encoded protein is CASSPRGLGVRSSGNTIYF.

The chain uses TRBV7-9 and TRBJ2-1; weak D call: TRBD2 (6 bases). V lost 1 base to trimming and J lost 6 bases, with 22 bases between them. The germline V gene has CDR1 SEHNR and CDR2 FQNEAQ (reference sequence). There are 18 residues in the CDR3. The CDR3 region is CASSLVSSSGPETNEQFF. As DNA, the CDR3 is TGTGCCAGCAGCTTAGTTTCGAGTAGCGGCCCGGAGACCAATGAGCAGTTCTTC.

This chain connects TRBV27 to TRBJ1-5; 8 bases align to TRBD1. The germline V gene encodes CDR1 MNHEY and CDR2 SMNVEV (reference sequence). V shed 4 bases and J 6 bases; nucleotides not matched to a gene: 8. This CDR3 has 15 residues. CDR3 loop: CASSSVWTGSQPQHF. DNA for the CDR3: TGTGCCAGCAGTTCTGTCTGGACAGGGAGTCAGCCCCAGCATTTT.

The genes are TRBV6-1 and TRBJ1-2; a possible D gene is TRBD1 (5 bases). The germline V and J ends were trimmed by 6 bases and 0 bases, with 14 bases remaining between them. CDR3 length equals 15 residues. From germline, CDR1 is MNHNS and CDR2 SASEGT. Here the CDR3 reads CASRRGGTTNYGYTF. The CDR3 nucleotides are TGTGCCAGCAGACGGGGGGGGACCACTAACTATGGCTACACCTTC.

The chain links TRBV9 to TRBJ2-1; no clear D gene. This CDR3 is 12 amino acids long. The germline V gene encodes CDR1 SGDLS and CDR2 YYNGEE. The V end was cut by 3 bases, the J end by 7 bases, with 8 bases between. The CDR3 loop is CASSASLNEQFF. The CDR3 coding sequence is TGTGCCAGCAGCGCTAGTTTAAATGAGCAGTTCTTC. The full variable domain, completed using reference TRBV9 and TRBJ2-1, is DSGVTQTPKHLITATGQRVTLRCSPRSGDLSVYWYQQSLDQGLQFLIQYYNGEERAKGNILERFSAQQFPDLHSELNLSSLELGDSALYFCASSASLNEQFFGPGTRLTVL.

Comment on this clone: A much larger clone lies one base from this, so it may be a read error. The chain is built from TRBV5-4 and TRBJ1-5; D unresolved. Germline V gene sequence: CDR1 SGHNT, CDR2 YYREEE (reference sequence). The CDR3 contains 14 residues. The CDR3 DNA sequence: TGTGCCGGCAGCTCCCTTATGAGCAATCAGCCCCAGCATTTT. This sequence encodes CAGSSLMSNQPQHF.

CDR3 region: CASSLDPGYQYF. DNA of the CDR3: TGTGCCAGCAGCTTAGACCCCGGGTATCAGTACTTC. This chain uses TRBV7-6 with TRBJ2-5; D not certain. CDR1 is SGHVS, CDR2 FNYEAQ, per germline. The CDR3 runs to 12 residues. The V end was cut by 1 base, the J end by 11 bases, with 11 bases between.

This clone appeared a single time. V usage is TRBV6-5 and J usage is TRBJ2-3, with D tentatively TRBD2 (6 bases). Trimming took off 2 bases at V and 1 base at J, with 10 bases between the two ends. The germline V gene encodes CDR1 MNHEY and CDR2 SVGAGI. This CDR3 has 15 residues. As DNA, the CDR3 is TGTGCCAGCAGTTACGGGCGGGGACGCACAGATACGCAGTATTTT. Amino acid sequence: CASSYGRGRTDTQYF.